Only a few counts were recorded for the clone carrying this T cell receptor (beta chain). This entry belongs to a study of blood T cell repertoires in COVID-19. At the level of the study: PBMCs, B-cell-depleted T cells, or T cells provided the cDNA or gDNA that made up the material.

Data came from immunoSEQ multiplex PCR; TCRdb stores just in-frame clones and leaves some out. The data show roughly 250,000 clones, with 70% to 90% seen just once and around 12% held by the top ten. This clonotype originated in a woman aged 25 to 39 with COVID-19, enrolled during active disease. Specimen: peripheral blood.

CDR3 in DNA: TGCGCCAGCACCCTTCTCCACAGGGGGCAAACCGGGGAGCTGTTTTTT. It specifies CASTLLHRGQTGELFF. The chain uses TRBV5-1 and TRBJ2-2, with 9 bases that match TRBD1. CDR3 size: 16 residues. The V gene's germline CDR1 is SGHRS and CDR2 YFSETQ. The V gene end was trimmed by 6 bases and the J gene end by 5 bases; junction bases not matched to a gene: 11.